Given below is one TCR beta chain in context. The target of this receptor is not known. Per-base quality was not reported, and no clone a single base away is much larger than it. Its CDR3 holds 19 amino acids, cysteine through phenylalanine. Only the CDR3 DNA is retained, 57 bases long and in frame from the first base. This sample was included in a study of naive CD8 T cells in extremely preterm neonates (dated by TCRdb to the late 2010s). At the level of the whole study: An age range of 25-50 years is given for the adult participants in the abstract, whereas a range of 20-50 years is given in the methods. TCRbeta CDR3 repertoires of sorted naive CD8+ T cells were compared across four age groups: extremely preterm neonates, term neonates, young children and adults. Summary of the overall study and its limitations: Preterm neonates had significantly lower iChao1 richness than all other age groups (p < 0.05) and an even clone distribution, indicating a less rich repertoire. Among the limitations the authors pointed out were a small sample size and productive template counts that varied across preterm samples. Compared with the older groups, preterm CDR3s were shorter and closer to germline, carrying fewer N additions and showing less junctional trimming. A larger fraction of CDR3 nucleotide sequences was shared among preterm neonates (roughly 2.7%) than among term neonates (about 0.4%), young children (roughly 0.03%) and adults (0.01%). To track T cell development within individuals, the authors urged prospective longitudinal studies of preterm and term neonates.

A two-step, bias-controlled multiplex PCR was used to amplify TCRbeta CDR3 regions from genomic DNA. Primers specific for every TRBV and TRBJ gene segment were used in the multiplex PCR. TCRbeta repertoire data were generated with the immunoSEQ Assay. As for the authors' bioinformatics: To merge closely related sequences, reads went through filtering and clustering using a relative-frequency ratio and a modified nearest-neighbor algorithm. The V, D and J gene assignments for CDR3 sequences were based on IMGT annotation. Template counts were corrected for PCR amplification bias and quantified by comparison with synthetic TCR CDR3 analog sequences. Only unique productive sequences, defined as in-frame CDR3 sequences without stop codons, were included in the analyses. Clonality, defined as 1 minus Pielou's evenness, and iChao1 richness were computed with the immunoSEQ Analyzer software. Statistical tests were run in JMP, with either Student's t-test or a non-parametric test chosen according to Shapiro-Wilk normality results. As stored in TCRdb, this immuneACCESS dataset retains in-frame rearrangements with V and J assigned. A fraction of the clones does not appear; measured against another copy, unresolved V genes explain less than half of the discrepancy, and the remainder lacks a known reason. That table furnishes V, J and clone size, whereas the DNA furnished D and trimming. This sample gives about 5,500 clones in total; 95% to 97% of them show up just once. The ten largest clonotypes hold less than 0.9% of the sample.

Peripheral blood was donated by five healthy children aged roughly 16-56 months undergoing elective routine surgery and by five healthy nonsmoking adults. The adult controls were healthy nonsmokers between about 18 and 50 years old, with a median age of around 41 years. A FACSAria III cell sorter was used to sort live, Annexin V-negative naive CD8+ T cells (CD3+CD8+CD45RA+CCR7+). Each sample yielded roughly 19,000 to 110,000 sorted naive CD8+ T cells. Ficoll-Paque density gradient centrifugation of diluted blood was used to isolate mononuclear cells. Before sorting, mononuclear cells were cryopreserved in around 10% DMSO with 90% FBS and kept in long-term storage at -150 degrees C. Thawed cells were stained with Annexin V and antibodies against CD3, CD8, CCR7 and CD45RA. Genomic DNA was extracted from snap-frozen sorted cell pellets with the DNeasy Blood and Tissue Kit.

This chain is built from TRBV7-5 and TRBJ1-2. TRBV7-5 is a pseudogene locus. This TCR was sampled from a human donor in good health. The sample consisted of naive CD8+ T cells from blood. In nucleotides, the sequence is TGTGCCAGAAGCCCGGGAGTGGGCGCAGGTAGAACCACTAACTATGGCTACACCTTC. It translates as CARSPGVGAGRTTNYGYTF.